This T cell receptor (beta chain) came from a study of blood T cell repertoires in COVID-19. Study-level background: Italy, Spain and the United States were the sources of the convalescent and acute COVID-19 samples.

Trimming cost V 3 bases and J 0 bases, with 9 bases left between them. Germline CDR1 is LNHDA and CDR2 is SQIVND (reference sequence). This CDR3 has 14 amino acids. Participants were aged roughly 18 to 90 years from about two dozen US areas. Grouping used clinical history reported by participants in a survey and questionnaire. Resolution of symptoms, clearance, or two negative PCRs was present in recovered Cohort 3 donors. Using immunoSEQ multiplex PCR, the repertoire was profiled, and TCRdb retains in-frame clones only, with some absent. The sample includes a few hundred thousand clones, around nine tenths of them seen just once.

This sequence originates from a woman aged 40 to 55 who had recovered from COVID-19. This chain connects TRBV19 to TRBJ2-7; tentative D call: TRBD2 (5 bases). The sequencing sample was made of PBMCs or T cells enriched from blood (not recorded which). CDR3 region: CASSMRVSSYEQYF. In nucleotides, the CDR3 is TGTGCCAGTAGTATGCGGGTTAGCTCCTACGAGCAGTACTTC.